This entry describes one TCR beta chain. Antigen: not known. Diagnosis of hyperthyroidism was new in patients aged 18 to 65, and its duration was under 2 months. Diagnoses used clinical symptoms, serum thyroxine and TRAb, thyroid ultrasound and orbital computed tomography. RNA transcripts were the template for amplifying TCR beta CDR3 regions. The HTBI set primed first-round TCR CDR3 RT-PCR. In TCRdb, the multiplex PCR reads were re-called with MiXCR into one record per CDR3 protein. Here the sample spans about 210,000 distinct CDR3 sequences, 17% being singletons. Germline loops: CDR1 DFQATT, CDR2 SNEGSKA (reference sequence). The CDR3 sequence is 15 residues long. With 5 bases clipped from V and 3 bases from J, the junction kept 11 bases outside the gene matches. This record comes from a study of T cells in Graves' hyperthyroidism and ophthalmopathy. Background on the study: Any treatment followed the collection of peripheral blood at initial diagnosis. General study results and limits: Researchers found most expanded thyroid clonotypes above 0.001 in blood as well.

The sequence came from a man aged 50-59 years with Graves' hyperthyroidism. The specimen sequenced was blood. V is TRBV20-1 and J is TRBJ2-3; 7 nucleotides align to TRBD2. This CDR3 reads CSASLFGTTTDTQYF. CDR3 coding DNA: TGCAGTGCTTCACTATTCGGGACTACGACAGATACGCAGTATTTT.